The sequence of this T cell receptor (beta chain) was determined in a study of blood T cell repertoires in COVID-19. Study as a whole: Sites across the United States, Italy and Spain contributed samples from acute and convalescent COVID-19. T cells, B-cell-depleted T cells, or PBMCs provided the cDNA or gDNA that served as material.

In the original processing: Researchers report that nucleated cell counts were estimated from reference gene primer amplification. Sequenced by immunoSEQ multiplex PCR; TCRdb stores in-frame clones only, minus some. That table is the source of V, J and clone size, and D and trimming were worked out from the DNA. The sample shows fewer than 90,000 clones, roughly nine tenths of them seen only once. The V and J ends lost 7 bases and 1 base respectively, with 11 bases between them. Germline loops: CDR1 MNHNY, CDR2 SVGAGI (reference sequence). CDR3 length: 13 residues. This receptor was identified in a man between 65 and 80 years old with active COVID-19. The sequencing sample was made of peripheral blood. The chain has TRBV6-6 and TRBJ2-7; maybe TRBD1 (7 bases). CDR3 in DNA: TGTGCCAGCACCTCAGGGGGGTCCTACGAGCAGTACTTC. It yields the protein CASTSGGSYEQYF.